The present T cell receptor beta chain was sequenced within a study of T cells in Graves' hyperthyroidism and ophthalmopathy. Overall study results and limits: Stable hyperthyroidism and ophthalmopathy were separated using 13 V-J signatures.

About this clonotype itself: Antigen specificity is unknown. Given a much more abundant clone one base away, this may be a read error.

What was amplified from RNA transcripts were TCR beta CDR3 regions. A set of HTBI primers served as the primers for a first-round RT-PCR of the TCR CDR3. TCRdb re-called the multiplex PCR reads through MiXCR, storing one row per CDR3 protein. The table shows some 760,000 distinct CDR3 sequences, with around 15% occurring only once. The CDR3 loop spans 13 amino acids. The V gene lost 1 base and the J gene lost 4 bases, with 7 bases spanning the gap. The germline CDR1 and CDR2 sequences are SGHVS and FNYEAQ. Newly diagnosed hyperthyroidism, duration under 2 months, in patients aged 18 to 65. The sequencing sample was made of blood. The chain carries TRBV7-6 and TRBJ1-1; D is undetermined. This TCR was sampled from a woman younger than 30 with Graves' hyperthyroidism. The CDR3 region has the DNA TGTGCCAGCAGCTTAGAACGGGTCACTGAAGCTTTCTTT. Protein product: CASSLERVTEAFF.